A single sample gave rise to the 29 T cell receptor beta chains below, sequenced in a study of CD8 T cells in ankylosing spondylitis. TCRdb called the 5' RACE reads again in MiXCR, with one record for every CDR3 protein. The top ten hold just over 1% of the sample, which has fewer than 450,000 distinct CDR3 sequences, 17% seen once. The antigens of these receptors remain unknown. General study findings and limits: A TCR beta motif made of eight highly homologous variants seemed typical of ankylosing spondylitis blood.

Source material: blood, either unsorted or a sorted T cell fraction (not recorded which). All receptors come from a male donor with ankylosing spondylitis.

In this sample, this clonotype turned up a few times. The chain carries TRBV6-2 or TRBV6-3 and TRBJ2-2, with a tentative D call TRBD1 (5 bases). The CDR3 has 17 amino acids. The germline gives CDR1 MNHEY, CDR2 SVGEGT. Trimming shortened V by 2 bases and J by 0 bases, and 13 bases separated the two germline ends. CDR3 sequence: CASSYVFGRANTGELFF. Written as DNA, the CDR3 is TGTGCCAGCAGTTACGTATTTGGCAGGGCGAACACCGGGGAGCTGTTTTTT.

This clonotype was observed a few times. V gene TRBV29-1 combines with J gene TRBJ1-2; D is ambiguous. The length of the CDR3 is 12 residues. Trimming took off 7 bases at V and 0 bases at J, with 9 bases between the two ends. Germline CDR1 is SQVTM and CDR2 is ANQGSEA. The CDR3 DNA is TGCAGCGCTGGGAGCTCTAACTATGGCTACACCTTC. Its translation: CSAGSSNYGYTF.

This chain joins TRBV24-1 and TRBJ1-2; D gene uncertain. This CDR3 has 11 amino acids. Germline lookup yields CDR1 KGHDR and CDR2 SFDVKD. V lost 3 bases to trimming and J lost 5 bases, with 3 bases between them. The CDR3 DNA is TGTGCCACCAGTGATCGATATGGCTACACCTTC. Amino acids: CATSDRYGYTF.

The rearrangement links TRBV3-1 to TRBJ2-2; 7 nucleotides match TRBD1. Germline V gene data show CDR1 as LGHDT and CDR2 as YNNKEL (reference sequence). The CDR3 covers 17 residues. V trimming: 2 bases; J trimming: 10 bases; junction bases outside the gene matches: 16. The chain's CDR3 is CASSQHAITLGGAELFF. CDR3 sequence (DNA): TGTGCCAGCAGCCAACACGCCATTACCCTAGGGGGCGCGGAGCTGTTTTTT.

V and J are TRBV27 and TRBJ2-2, with D perhaps matching TRBD2 (6 bases). Germline V gene data show CDR1 as MNHEY and CDR2 as SMNVEV (reference sequence). This CDR3 contains 15 residues. The V end was cut by 4 bases, the J end by 5 bases, with 14 bases between. Written as DNA, the CDR3 is TGTGCCAGCAGTTCCGCGCGGGGCGGGACCGGGGAGCTGTTTTTT. Protein: CASSSARGGTGELFF.

This chain links TRBV20-1 with TRBJ2-1, with D tentatively TRBD2 (5 bases). This CDR3 has 19 residues. Trimming took off 1 base at V and 2 bases at J, with 24 bases between the two ends. Germline-derived CDR1 and CDR2 are DFQATT and SNEGSKA (reference sequence). The CDR3 spells CSARGDPIMAGKTYNEQFF. CDR3 in DNA: TGCAGTGCTAGAGGGGATCCCATTATGGCGGGTAAGACCTACAATGAGCAGTTCTTC.

This clonotype showed up just a few times. The chain couples TRBV9 to TRBJ2-3, with a tentative D call TRBD1 (5 bases). The CDR3 length is 15 residues. With 3 bases removed from V and 4 bases from J, the gap between germline ends came to 15 bases. The V gene's germline CDR1 is SGDLS and CDR2 YYNGEE. Written as DNA, the CDR3 is TGTGCCAGCAGCGAAATGGGGCGTCAGTCAGATACGCAGTATTTT. Protein: CASSEMGRQSDTQYF.

The CDR3 here is CASSQGARDYGYTF. CDR3 nucleotides: TGTGCCAGCAGCCAAGGAGCCAGGGACTATGGCTACACCTTC. V usage is TRBV14 and J usage is TRBJ1-2; possible D gene TRBD1, 5 bases. Germline V gene data show CDR1 as SGHDN and CDR2 as FVKESK. The CDR3 is 14 residues long. The V end was cut by 1 base, the J end by 3 bases, with 9 bases between.

This clonotype turned up a few times. The chain has TRBV9 and TRBJ1-6; 9 bases fit TRBD1. CDR3 length: 14 amino acids. Germline V gene data show CDR1 as SGDLS and CDR2 as YYNGEE. J was trimmed by 10 bases and V by 2 bases; bases with no gene match: 4. CDR3 coding DNA: TGTGCCAGCAGCGTCACAGGGGGCGAATCACCCCTCCACTTT. This sequence encodes CASSVTGGESPLHF.

At least ten counts were recorded for this clonotype. Written as DNA, the CDR3 is TGTGCCAGCAGTTTAAAAGGATCCACAGATACGCAGTATTTT. Its translation is CASSLKGSTDTQYF. The J gene is TRBJ2-3, the V gene TRBV12-3 or TRBV12-4; D is undetermined. The CDR3 consists of 14 residues. Deletions cut 2 bases from V and 2 bases from J, with 8 bases between.

This chain links TRBV11-2 with TRBJ2-2, with D perhaps matching TRBD2 (5 bases). The CDR3 has 18 amino acids. With 1 base removed from V and 5 bases from J, the gap between germline ends came to 20 bases. Germline V gene data show CDR1 as SGHAT and CDR2 as FQNNGV. For the CDR3, the DNA is TGTGCCAGCAGCTTAGGTCCAGGCGGCCCCTCGGGGACCGGGGAGCTGTTTTTT. Protein: CASSLGPGGPSGTGELFF.

The gene calls are TRBV19 and TRBJ1-4; D is perhaps TRBD1 (6 bases). The CDR3 consists of 13 residues. The germline V gene encodes CDR1 LNHDA and CDR2 SQIVND (reference sequence). The V end was cut by 5 bases, the J end by 8 bases, with 12 bases between. The CDR3 DNA is TGTGCCAGTAGTCCCTGGGGACAAGAAAAACTGTTTTTT. Translating it yields CASSPWGQEKLFF.

The sample holds a few counts of this clonotype. The chain couples TRBV20-1 to TRBJ2-5; TRBD1 or TRBD2 may be the D gene (5 bases each). This CDR3 contains 15 residues. Germline loops: CDR1 DFQATT, CDR2 SNEGSKA (reference sequence). With 0 bases removed from V and 6 bases from J, the gap between germline ends came to 17 bases. In nucleotides, the CDR3 is TGCAGTGCTAGAGATCCCCAAGGACGGGGCAAGACCCAGTACTTC. Translated, it gives CSARDPQGRGKTQYF.

This chain connects TRBV6-1 to TRBJ1-1, with 7 bases identical to TRBD1. The CDR3 spans 14 residues. Looked up from germline, CDR1 is MNHNS and CDR2 is SASEGT. The ends lost 5 bases at V and 0 bases at J; junction bases unmatched: 3. The CDR3 DNA follows: TGTGCCAGCAGTACGGGACAGATGAACACTGAAGCTTTCTTT. This sequence encodes CASSTGQMNTEAFF.

In its sample, this clonotype was seen many times. The V call is TRBV12-3 or TRBV12-4, the J call TRBJ1-5; 12 bases line up with TRBD1. The ends lost 5 bases at V and 5 bases at J; junction bases unmatched: 7. This CDR3 has 16 residues. CDR3 residues: CASSRTGTGGYQPQHF. The DNA of the CDR3 is TGTGCCAGCAGTAGAACCGGGACAGGGGGCTATCAGCCCCAGCATTTT.

This clonotype appeared a few times. J is TRBJ2-5 and V is TRBV7-8; weak D call: TRBD1 (5 bases). V dropped 3 bases and J dropped 5 bases, with 22 bases sitting between them. Per the germline V gene, CDR1 is SGHVS and CDR2 is FQNEAQ. The CDR3 consists of 17 residues. The DNA of the CDR3 is TGTGCCAGCAGCTTTTTCTCTAGGACCACAGGTTCGGAGACCCAGTACTTC. It yields the protein CASSFFSRTTGSETQYF.

This clonotype was counted ten times or more. This chain links TRBV6-5 with TRBJ1-1; the D gene is possibly TRBD1 (6 bases). V lost 2 bases, J lost 6 bases, and 16 bases lay in between. Germline V gene lookup returns CDR1 MNHEY and CDR2 SVGAGI. This CDR3 has 15 residues. The CDR3 loop reads CASSYRQEGEAEAFF. The CDR3 DNA sequence: TGTGCCAGCAGTTACCGACAGGAAGGGGAGGCTGAAGCTTTCTTT.

The genes are TRBV7-2 and TRBJ1-2; a weak D match, TRBD1 (6 bases). V dropped 5 bases and J dropped 10 bases, with 20 bases sitting between them. Per germline, CDR1 SGHTA and CDR2 FQGNSA. CDR3 size: 14 residues. In DNA form, the CDR3 reads TGTGCCAGCAGCATGAGCCGGGACATAGGACCCTACACCTTC. This encodes CASSMSRDIGPYTF.

The chain employs TRBV29-1 and TRBJ1-1; D unresolved. V gave up 7 bases and J gave up 1 base, with 10 bases separating them. Germline V lookup: CDR1 SQVTM, CDR2 ANQGSEA. The CDR3 totals 12 residues. The CDR3 loop is CSALRTNTEAFF. CDR3 nucleotide sequence: TGCAGCGCCCTGAGAACGAACACTGAAGCTTTCTTT.

This chain's CDR3 is CASSSGTSGSLEQYF. The CDR3, as DNA: TGTGCCAGCAGCTCGGGGACTAGCGGATCTCTCGAGCAGTACTTC. This sequence joins TRBV5-6 and TRBJ2-7; 11 nucleotides align to TRBD2. Germline V lookup: CDR1 SGHDT, CDR2 YYEEEE. This CDR3 spans 15 amino acids. J gave up 6 bases and V 3 bases, and 8 bases lay outside the gene matches.

This clonotype was observed a few times. This sequence joins TRBV12-3 or TRBV12-4 and TRBJ2-7, with D perhaps given as TRBD1 or TRBD2 (6 bases each). The V end lost 7 bases, the J end lost 2 bases, and 18 bases lay between the germline ends. CDR3 length equals 15 residues. The CDR3 region is CASTQRGGQTYEQYF. The DNA for the CDR3 is TGTGCCAGCACCCAAAGAGGGGGGCAAACCTACGAGCAGTACTTC.

This clonotype has only a few counts. This chain links TRBV4-1 with TRBJ2-3; 11 nucleotides agree with TRBD2. Germline V gene sequence: CDR1 MGHRA, CDR2 YSYEKL. V lost 4 bases to trimming and J lost 0 bases; unmatched junction nucleotides: 15. CDR3 length: 20 residues. The CDR3 loop reads CASSPRGLAEKRMSTDTQYF. The CDR3 DNA reads TGCGCCAGCAGCCCACGGGGACTAGCGGAAAAGAGGATGAGCACAGATACGCAGTATTTT.

This chain uses TRBV30 with TRBJ1-5; D possibly corresponds to TRBD1 (5 bases). Germline CDR1 and CDR2: GTSNPN and SVGIG (reference sequence). The germline V and J ends were trimmed by 0 bases and 5 bases, with 8 bases remaining between them. CDR3 length: 13 amino acids. The CDR3 region is CAWSVDSYQPQHF. The CDR3 DNA is TGTGCCTGGAGTGTAGACAGCTATCAGCCCCAGCATTTT.

In its sample, this clonotype was seen a few times. The chain is built from TRBV20-1 and TRBJ2-5; 10 positions match TRBD2. The CDR3 consists of 14 residues. The ends lost 7 bases at V and 5 bases at J; junction bases unmatched: 10. The germline gives CDR1 DFQATT, CDR2 SNEGSKA (reference sequence). CDR3 sequence: CSVRPLAGEETQYF. The CDR3 DNA sequence: TGCAGTGTTCGACCCCTAGCGGGAGAGGAGACCCAGTACTTC.

V gene TRBV14 combines with J gene TRBJ1-4, with TRBD1 as a possible D gene (6 bases). CDR3 length: 15 residues. The V and J ends lost 4 bases and 3 bases respectively, with 12 bases between them. In germline, CDR1 is SGHDN, CDR2 FVKESK. Here the CDR3 reads CASSRTGNPNEKLFF. The CDR3 nucleotides are TGTGCCAGCAGCCGAACAGGGAATCCTAATGAAAAACTGTTTTTT.

The V gene is TRBV6-5, the J gene TRBJ1-3, with unresolved D. The CDR3 consists of 16 residues. Germline V gene data show CDR1 as MNHEY and CDR2 as SVGAGI. V dropped 0 bases and J dropped 0 bases, with 9 bases sitting between them. The CDR3 sequence is CASSYSLGGSGNTIYF. The CDR3 nucleotides are TGTGCCAGCAGTTACTCGCTCGGTGGCTCTGGAAACACCATATATTTT.

The genes are TRBV20-1 and TRBJ2-1; D may match TRBD1 or TRBD2 (6 bases each). The V gene's germline CDR1 is DFQATT and CDR2 SNEGSKA (reference sequence). V lost 6 bases, J lost 3 bases, and 18 bases lay in between. The CDR3 contains 15 residues. Written as DNA, the CDR3 is TGCAGTGCCCTGGCGGGACAACCGAACTACAATGAGCAGTTCTTC. This sequence encodes CSALAGQPNYNEQFF.

This clonotype has ten or more counts. The chain recombines TRBV5-1 with TRBJ2-7; 11 bases align to TRBD1. Per germline, CDR1 SGHRS and CDR2 YFSETQ. The CDR3 is 13 amino acids. V was pared by 3 bases and J by 12 bases, with 8 bases of the junction left unmatched. CDR3 region: CASSSSGQGVTYF. As DNA, the CDR3 is TGCGCCAGCAGCTCCTCGGGACAGGGGGTAACGTACTTC. Full variable domain (rest looked up from reference TRBV5-1 and TRBJ2-7): KAGVTQTPRYLIKTRGQQVTLSCSPISGHRSVSWYQQTPGQGLQFLFEYFSETQRNKGNFPGRFSGRQFSNSRSEMNVSTLELGDSALYLCASSSSGQGVTYFGPGTRLTVT.

The CDR3 DNA is TGTGCCAGCACCAGGGGCTCTGGGGCCAACGTCCTGACTTTC. This sequence encodes CASTRGSGANVLTF. The rearrangement joins TRBV7-8 to TRBJ2-6; TRBD1 is a possible D gene (6 bases). Germline CDR1 reads SGHVS; CDR2 reads FQNEAQ. V lost 7 bases and J 0 bases, leaving 7 bases between the germline ends. The length of the CDR3 is 14 residues. Combining the CDR3 with reference TRBV7-8 and TRBJ2-6 gives the whole variable domain GAGVSQSPRYKVAKRGQDVALRCDPISGHVSLFWYQQALGQGPEFLTYFQNEAQLDKSGLPSDRFFAERPEGSVSTLKIQRTQQEDSAVYLCASTRGSGANVLTFGAGSRLTVL.